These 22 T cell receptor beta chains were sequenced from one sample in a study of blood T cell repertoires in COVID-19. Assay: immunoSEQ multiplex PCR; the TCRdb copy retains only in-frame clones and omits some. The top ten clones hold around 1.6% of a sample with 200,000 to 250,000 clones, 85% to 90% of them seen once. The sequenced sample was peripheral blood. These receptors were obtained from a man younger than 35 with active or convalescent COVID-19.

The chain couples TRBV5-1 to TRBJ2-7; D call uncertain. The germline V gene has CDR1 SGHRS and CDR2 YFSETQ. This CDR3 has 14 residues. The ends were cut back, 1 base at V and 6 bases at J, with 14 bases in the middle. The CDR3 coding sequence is TGCGCCAGCAGCTTGTCTCCGGTGCGTGGCGAGCAGTACTTC. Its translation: CASSLSPVRGEQYF.

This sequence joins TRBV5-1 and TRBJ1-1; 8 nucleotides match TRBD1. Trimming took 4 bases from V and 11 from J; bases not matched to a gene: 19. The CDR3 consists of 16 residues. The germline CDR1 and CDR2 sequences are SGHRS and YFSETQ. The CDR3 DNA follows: TGCGCCAGCAGCGCACGCATCTTTTTAGGGACAGGTGATGCTTTCTTT. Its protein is CASSARIFLGTGDAFF.

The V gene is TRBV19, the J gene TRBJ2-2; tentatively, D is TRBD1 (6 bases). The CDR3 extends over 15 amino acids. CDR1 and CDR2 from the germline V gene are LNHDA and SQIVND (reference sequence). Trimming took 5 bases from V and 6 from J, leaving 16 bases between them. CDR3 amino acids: CASSVDRGVPGELFF. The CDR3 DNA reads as TGTGCCAGTAGTGTGGACAGAGGAGTACCCGGGGAGCTGTTTTTT.

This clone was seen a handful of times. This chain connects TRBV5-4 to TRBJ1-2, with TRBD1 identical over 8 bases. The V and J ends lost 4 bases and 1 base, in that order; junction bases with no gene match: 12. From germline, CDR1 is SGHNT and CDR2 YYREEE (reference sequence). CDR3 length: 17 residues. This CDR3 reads CASSGTGDSRLNYGYTF. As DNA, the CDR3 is TGTGCCAGCAGCGGGACAGGCGATTCCCGACTTAACTATGGCTACACCTTC.

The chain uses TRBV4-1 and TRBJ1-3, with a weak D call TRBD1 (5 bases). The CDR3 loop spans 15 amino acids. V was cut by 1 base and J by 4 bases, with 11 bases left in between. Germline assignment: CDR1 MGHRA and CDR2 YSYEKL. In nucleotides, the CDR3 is TGCGCCAGCAGCCAAGTACAGGCGGGAGGAAACACCATATATTTT. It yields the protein CASSQVQAGGNTIYF.

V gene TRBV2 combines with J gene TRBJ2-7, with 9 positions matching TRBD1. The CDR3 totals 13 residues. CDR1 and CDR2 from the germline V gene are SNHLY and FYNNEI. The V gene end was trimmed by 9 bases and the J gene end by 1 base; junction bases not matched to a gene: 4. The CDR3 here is CASHGTGSYEQYF. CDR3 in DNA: TGTGCCAGTCACGGGACAGGGTCCTACGAGCAGTACTTC.

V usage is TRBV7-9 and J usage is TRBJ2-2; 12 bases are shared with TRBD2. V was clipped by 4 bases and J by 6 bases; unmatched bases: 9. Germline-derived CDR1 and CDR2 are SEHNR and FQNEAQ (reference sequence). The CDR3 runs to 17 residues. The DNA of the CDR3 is TGTGCCAGCAGCTATGCTAGCGGGAGGGGGTCCGCCGGGGAGCTGTTTTTT. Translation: CASSYASGRGSAGELFF.

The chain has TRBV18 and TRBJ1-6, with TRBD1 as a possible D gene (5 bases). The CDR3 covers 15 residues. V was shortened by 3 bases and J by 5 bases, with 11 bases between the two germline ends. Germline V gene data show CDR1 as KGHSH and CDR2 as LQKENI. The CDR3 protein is CASSPLTVDNSPLHF. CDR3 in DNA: TGTGCCAGCTCACCCTTGACAGTCGATAATTCACCCCTCCACTTT.

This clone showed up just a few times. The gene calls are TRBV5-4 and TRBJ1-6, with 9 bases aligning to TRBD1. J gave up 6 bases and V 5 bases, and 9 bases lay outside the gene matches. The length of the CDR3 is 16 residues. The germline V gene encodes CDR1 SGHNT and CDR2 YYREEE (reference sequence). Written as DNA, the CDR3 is TGTGCCAGCAGGGGCAAAACAGGGGGCTCTAATTCACCCCTCCACTTT. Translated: CASRGKTGGSNSPLHF.

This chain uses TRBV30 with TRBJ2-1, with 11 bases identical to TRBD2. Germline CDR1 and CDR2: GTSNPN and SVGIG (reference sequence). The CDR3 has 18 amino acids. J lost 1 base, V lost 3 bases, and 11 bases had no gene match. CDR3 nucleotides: TGTGCCTGGAGCCAAACTAGCGGGAGTTCAGGGTCCTACAATGAGCAGTTCTTC. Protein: CAWSQTSGSSGSYNEQFF.

The CDR3 nucleotides are TGTGCCAGCAGCGCCTCCGGCAGGGGGCAAGGCGAAAAACTGTTTTTT. This sequence encodes CASSASGRGQGEKLFF. This chain joins TRBV9 and TRBJ1-4; TRBD1 matches 8 bases. CDR3 length: 16 residues. Germline V lookup: CDR1 SGDLS, CDR2 YYNGEE. V was clipped by 3 bases and J by 8 bases; unmatched bases: 12.

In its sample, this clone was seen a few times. The CDR3 bases are TGCGCCAGCAGCCCCCCGGTAAGCGGAGCGGGGGGTGAGCAGTTCTTC. Its protein is CASSPPVSGAGGEQFF. The chain has TRBV5-1 and TRBJ2-1, with 9 bases that match TRBD2. Germline values: CDR1 SGHRS, CDR2 YFSETQ. This CDR3 is built from 16 residues. V gave up 4 bases and J gave up 9 bases; unmatched junction bases: 14.

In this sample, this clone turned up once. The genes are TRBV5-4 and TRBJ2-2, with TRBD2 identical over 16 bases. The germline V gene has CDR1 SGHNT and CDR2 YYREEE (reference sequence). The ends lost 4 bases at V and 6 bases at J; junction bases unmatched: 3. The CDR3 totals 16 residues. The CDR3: CASSPGTSGRAGELFF. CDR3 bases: TGTGCCAGCAGCCCCGGGACTAGCGGGAGGGCCGGGGAGCTGTTTTTT. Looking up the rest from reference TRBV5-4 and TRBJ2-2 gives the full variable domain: ETGVTQSPTHLIKTRGQQVTLRCSSQSGHNTVSWYQQALGQGPQFIFQYYREEENGRGNFPPRFSGLQFPNYSSELNVNALELDDSALYLCASSPGTSGRAGELFFGEGSRLTVL.

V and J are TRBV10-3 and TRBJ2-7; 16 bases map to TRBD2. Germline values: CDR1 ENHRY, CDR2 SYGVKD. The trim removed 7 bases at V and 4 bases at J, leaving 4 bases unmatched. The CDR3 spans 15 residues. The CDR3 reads CAITTGLAGGYEQYF. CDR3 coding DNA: TGTGCCATCACTACGGGACTAGCGGGAGGGTACGAGCAGTACTTC.

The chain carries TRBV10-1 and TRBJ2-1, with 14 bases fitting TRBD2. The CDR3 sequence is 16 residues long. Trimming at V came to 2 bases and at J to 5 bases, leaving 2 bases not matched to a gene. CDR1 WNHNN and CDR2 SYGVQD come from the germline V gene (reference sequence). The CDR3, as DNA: TGCGCCAGCAGTGAGCTGGGACTAGCGGGAGACAATGAGCAGTTCTTC. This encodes CASSELGLAGDNEQFF.

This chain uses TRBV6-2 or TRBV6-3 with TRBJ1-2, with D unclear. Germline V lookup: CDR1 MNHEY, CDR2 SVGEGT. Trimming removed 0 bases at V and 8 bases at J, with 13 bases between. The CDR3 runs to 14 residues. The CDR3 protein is CASSYSIMSSGYTF. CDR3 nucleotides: TGTGCCAGCAGTTACTCGATAATGTCAAGCGGCTACACCTTC.

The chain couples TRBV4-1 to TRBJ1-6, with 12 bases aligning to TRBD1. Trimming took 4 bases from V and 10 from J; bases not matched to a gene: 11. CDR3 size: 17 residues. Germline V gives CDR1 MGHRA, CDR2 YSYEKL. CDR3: CASSRFLGTGGGSPLHF. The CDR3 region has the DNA TGCGCCAGCAGCCGCTTCTTGGGGACAGGGGGCGGATCACCCCTCCACTTT.

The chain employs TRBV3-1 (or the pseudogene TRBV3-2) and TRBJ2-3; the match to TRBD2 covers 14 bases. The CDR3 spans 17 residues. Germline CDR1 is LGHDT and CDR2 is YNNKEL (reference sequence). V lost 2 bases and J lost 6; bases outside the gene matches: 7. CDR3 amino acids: CASSQPRLAGGPDTQYF. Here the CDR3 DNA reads TGTGCCAGCAGCCAACCAAGACTAGCGGGAGGGCCCGATACGCAGTATTTT.

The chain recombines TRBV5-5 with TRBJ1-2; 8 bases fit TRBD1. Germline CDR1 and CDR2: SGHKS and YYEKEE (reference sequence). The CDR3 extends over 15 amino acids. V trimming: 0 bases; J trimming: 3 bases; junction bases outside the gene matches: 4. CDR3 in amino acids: CASSLVGQVDYGYTF. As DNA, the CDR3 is TGTGCCAGCAGCTTGGTGGGACAGGTGGACTATGGCTACACCTTC.

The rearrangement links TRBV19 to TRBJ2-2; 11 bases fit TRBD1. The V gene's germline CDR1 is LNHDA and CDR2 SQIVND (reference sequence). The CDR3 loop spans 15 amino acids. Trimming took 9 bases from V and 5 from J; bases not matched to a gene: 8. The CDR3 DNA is TGTGCCAGCTCTACCCGGGACAGGGGGACCGGGGAGCTGTTTTTT. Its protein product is CASSTRDRGTGELFF.

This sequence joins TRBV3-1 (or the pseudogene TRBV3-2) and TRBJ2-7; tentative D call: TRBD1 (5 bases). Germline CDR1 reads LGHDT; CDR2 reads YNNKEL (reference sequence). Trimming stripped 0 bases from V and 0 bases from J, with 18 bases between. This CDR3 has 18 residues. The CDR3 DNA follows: TGTGCCAGCAGCCAAGATCGTTTTAGGTCCAGGGACTCCTACGAGCAGTACTTC. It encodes CASSQDRFRSRDSYEQYF.

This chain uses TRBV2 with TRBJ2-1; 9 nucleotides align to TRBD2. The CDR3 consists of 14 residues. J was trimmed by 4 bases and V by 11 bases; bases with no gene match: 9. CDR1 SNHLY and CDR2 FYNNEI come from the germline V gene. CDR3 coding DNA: TGTGCCGGACGAGCGGGAGGAGGGTACAATGAGCAGTTCTTC. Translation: CAGRAGGGYNEQFF.